The 15 T cell receptor beta chains reported below all come from one sample, sequenced in a study of cytomegalovirus exposure and HLA in healthy donors. Here immunoSEQ multiplex PCR was the method, and the copy in TCRdb shows in-frame clones only, minus some. This table has roughly 120,000 clones, roughly 93% appearing once. The source material was PBMCs. These receptors were collected from a woman aged 18-29 years in good health and CMV-seronegative.

This chain joins TRBV27 and TRBJ2-3; D may be TRBD1 (5 bases). This CDR3 region has 15 residues. Germline CDR1 MNHEY, CDR2 SMNVEV (reference sequence). The ends were cut back, 2 bases at V and 2 bases at J, with 11 bases in the middle. The CDR3 DNA is TGTGCCAGCAGTTTAGTGGGGCGAAACACAGATACGCAGTATTTT. Residues: CASSLVGRNTDTQYF.

The V and J genes are TRBV2 and TRBJ1-1, with no clear D. The CDR3 runs to 15 residues. The ends were cut back, 6 bases at V and 1 base at J, with 15 bases in the middle. Germline lookup yields CDR1 SNHLY and CDR2 FYNNEI. The CDR3 bases are TGTGCCAGCAGAGCCACCGGAGGCGGGAACACTGAAGCTTTCTTT. Its translation: CASRATGGGNTEAFF. The entire variable domain, with the rest obtained from reference TRBV2 and TRBJ1-1, is as follows: EPEVTQTPSHQVTQMGQEVILRCVPISNHLYFYWYRQILGQKVEFLVSFYNNEISEKSEIFDDQFSVERPDGSNFTLKIRSTKLEDSAMYFCASRATGGGNTEAFFGQGTRLTVV.

The rearrangement joins TRBV28 to TRBJ2-7; weak D call: TRBD1 (7 bases). This CDR3 region has 15 residues. Per germline, CDR1 MDHEN and CDR2 SYDVKM. The V end lost 5 bases, the J end lost 4 bases, and 18 bases lay between the germline ends. The CDR3 DNA reads as TGTGCCAGCAGTCCCGCGGCAGGGGGGCAGTACGAGCAGTACTTC. It encodes CASSPAAGGQYEQYF.

CDR3 DNA sequence: TGTGCCAGCAGTTTTGGGACAGACACTGAAGCTTTCTTT. Protein product: CASSFGTDTEAFF. This chain joins TRBV6-5 and TRBJ1-1; 7 bases match TRBD1. The CDR3 sequence is 13 residues long. Trimming cost V 4 bases and J 3 bases; bases outside gene matches: 2. Germline-derived CDR1 and CDR2 are MNHEY and SVGAGI.

V usage is TRBV19 and J usage is TRBJ2-7; 9 bases line up with TRBD1. V shed 5 bases, J shed 2 bases, and the junction held 10 bases outside the gene matches. Germline CDR1 and CDR2: LNHDA and SQIVND (reference sequence). This CDR3 has 16 amino acids. CDR3: CASSPAGTGSTYEQYF. CDR3 nucleotides: TGTGCCAGTAGTCCAGCCGGGACAGGGTCTACCTACGAGCAGTACTTC.

The chain uses TRBV5-1 and TRBJ2-7; D not resolved. The germline V gene has CDR1 SGHRS and CDR2 YFSETQ. The CDR3 spans 15 residues. V was cut by 4 bases and J by 3 bases, with 17 bases left in between. CDR3 residues: CASSVESGGIYEQYF. As DNA, the CDR3 is TGCGCCAGCAGCGTCGAATCGGGTGGTATCTACGAGCAGTACTTC.

The chain links TRBV7-9 to TRBJ2-7; perhaps TRBD2 as D (7 bases). V was clipped by 11 bases and J by 4 bases, with 15 bases between them. The CDR3 has 12 amino acids. Looked up from germline, CDR1 is SEHNR and CDR2 is FQNEAQ (reference sequence). DNA of the CDR3: TGTGCCGGAGGGGGGGCACAGTACGAGCAGTACTTC. This sequence encodes CAGGGAQYEQYF. The full variable domain, its missing parts supplied by reference TRBV7-9 and TRBJ2-7, is DTGVSQNPRHKITKRGQNVTFRCDPISEHNRLYWYRQTLGQGPEFLTYFQNEAQLEKSRLLSDRFSAERPKGSFSTLEIQRTEQGDSAMYLCAGGGAQYEQYFGPGTRLTVT.

This clone was counted a single time. The rearrangement joins TRBV19 to TRBJ2-2; D is unresolved. V was pared by 5 bases and J by 5 bases, with 9 bases between. The CDR3 sequence is 13 residues long. Looked up from germline, CDR1 is LNHDA and CDR2 is SQIVND (reference sequence). CDR3 sequence: CASSPGLTGELFF. The CDR3 DNA reads as TGTGCCAGTAGTCCAGGCCTTACCGGGGAGCTGTTTTTT.

This chain uses TRBV18 with TRBJ2-5, with a weak D call TRBD2 (6 bases). Germline V lookup: CDR1 KGHSH, CDR2 LQKENI. V was pared by 6 bases and J by 5 bases, with 13 bases between. The CDR3 totals 13 residues. The CDR3 loop is CASSVGDFETQYF. The CDR3 coding sequence is TGTGCCAGCTCGGTTGGGGACTTTGAGACCCAGTACTTC.

The chain joins TRBV9 to TRBJ2-7, with D possibly matching TRBD1 (6 bases). V lost 0 bases to trimming and J lost 2 bases, with 12 bases between them. From germline, CDR1 is SGDLS and CDR2 YYNGEE. The CDR3 has 15 residues. CDR3 residues: CASSVEGGVPYEQYF. In DNA form, the CDR3 reads TGTGCCAGCAGCGTAGAAGGGGGAGTACCCTACGAGCAGTACTTC.

The rearrangement joins TRBV7-9 to TRBJ2-6; 9 bases align to TRBD1. V shed 4 bases, J shed 0 bases, and the junction held 7 bases outside the gene matches. Germline V lookup: CDR1 SEHNR, CDR2 FQNEAQ (reference sequence). The CDR3 runs to 18 residues. The DNA for the CDR3 is TGTGCCAGCAGCTCGCGCGGGACAGGGACCTCTGGGGCCAACGTCCTGACTTTC. Encoded protein: CASSSRGTGTSGANVLTF.

The chain joins TRBV19 to TRBJ2-1; D not resolved. This CDR3 is built from 12 residues. Germline-derived CDR1 and CDR2 are LNHDA and SQIVND (reference sequence). The germline V and J ends were trimmed by 1 base and 7 bases, with 5 bases remaining between them. In DNA, the CDR3 is TGTGCCAGTAGTATAGCGGTGAATGAGCAGTTCTTC. Its protein is CASSIAVNEQFF. The full variable domain, its missing parts supplied by reference TRBV19 and TRBJ2-1, is DGGITQSPKYLFRKEGQNVTLSCEQNLNHDAMYWYRQDPGQGLRLIYYSQIVNDFQKGDIAEGYSVSREKKESFPLTVTSAQKNPTAFYLCASSIAVNEQFFGPGTRLTVL.

The chain has TRBV7-9 and TRBJ1-2, with 10 bases matching TRBD1. Losses at the gene ends were 4 bases for V and 7 bases for J; bases not matched to a gene: 6. Germline-derived CDR1 and CDR2 are SEHNR and FQNEAQ (reference sequence). The CDR3 runs to 14 residues. Here the CDR3 DNA reads TGTGCCAGCAGCTGGGGACAGGGGTTTGGTGGCTACACCTTC. Its protein product is CASSWGQGFGGYTF.

V is TRBV19 and J is TRBJ1-1; the D gene is possibly TRBD1 (5 bases). Looked up from germline, CDR1 is LNHDA and CDR2 is SQIVND (reference sequence). Trimming removed 11 bases from V and 9 bases from J, with 19 bases in between. This CDR3 region has 12 residues. CDR3: CAAGAWQGKAFF. CDR3 nucleotide sequence: TGTGCCGCTGGGGCCTGGCAGGGCAAAGCTTTCTTT.

The rearrangement uses TRBV30 and TRBJ1-5; 8 nucleotides align to TRBD1. Germline V gene lookup returns CDR1 GTSNPN and CDR2 SVGIG (reference sequence). CDR3 length: 15 amino acids. V dropped 2 bases and J dropped 5; count of bases not matched to a gene: 8. CDR3 DNA sequence: TGTGCCTGGAGTACCTTGGGACAGGTCGATCAGCCCCAGCATTTT. Protein sequence: CAWSTLGQVDQPQHF. Full variable domain (rest looked up from reference TRBV30 and TRBJ1-5): SQTIHQWPATLVQPVGSPLSLECTVEGTSNPNLYWYRQAAGRGLQLLFYSVGIGQISSEVPQNLSASRPQDRQFILSSKKLLLSDSGFYLCAWSTLGQVDQPQHFGDGTRLSIL.